This TCR beta chain comes out of a study of shared clonotypes between healthy human individuals (dated by TCRdb to 2018 to 2021). General notes on the study: The cohort comprised a couple of women and a few men aged 18 to 49 years. For each donor, CD4 naive and CD4 memory were each run on three plates, CD8 naive on two plates, and CD8 memory on one plate. Blood TCR repertoires of about 5 healthy adults were deeply sequenced to estimate repertoire size and the extent of clonotype sharing between individuals. Different laboratories and diverse techniques were used to prepare libraries and sequence TCR repertoires, to increase sequencing depth and limit assay-specific biases. Each donor's leukapheresis produced roughly between roughly 0.85 and 10 billion PBMCs.

TCR CDR3 regions were amplified from genomic DNA by multiplex PCR using the deep immunoSEQ assay. Extracted genomic DNA from each cell subset was distributed evenly across all wells of several immunoSEQ 96-well plates, and each plate was treated as a replicate. Each replicate PCR for sorted subsets received approximately 220 ng genomic DNA, equal to about 30,000 T cell genomes. Purified libraries were measured with a Qubit 3.0 fluorometer, size-checked on a Bioanalyzer 2100, and measured again with the KAPA Library Quantification kit. Every immunoSEQ 96-well plate was sequenced on a separate single-read 150-cycle Illumina NextSeq 550 flow cell. The study's processing was this. The immunoSEQ output contained only junctional sequences without quality scores, so filtering could not match that applied to full-length reads. Sequences were annotated with PyIR, a Python wrapper for IgBLAST v1.9, and V/J genes and CDR3 were assigned using IMGT germline references. Reads with weak V/J assignments (E-value above 1e-6), missing CDR3, stop codons, out-of-frame junctions, or ambiguous translated residues were removed. V3J clonotypes were defined as sequences sharing the same inferred V gene, J gene, and CDR3 amino acid sequence. Percentage overlap between repertoires was computed as shared unique clonotypes divided by the size of the smaller repertoire. Richness of each repertoire was evaluated using RTK rarefaction, the Chao1 estimator, and Recon v2.1 estimates of unobserved clonotypes. For all TCRbeta clonotypes obtained by the gDNA method from four donors, generation probabilities were computed with OLGA. TCRdb mirrors the immuneACCESS table, restricted to in-frame sequences. Some clones are absent from its copies; in checked studies, under half trace to an unresolved V gene, and the reason for the others is unknown. The V and J calls and clone size come from that table; D and trimming were worked out from the DNA. This sample lists hundreds of thousands of clones; 90% to 95% were detected once. About 25% of the sample is taken by the ten largest.

On the study overall, not on this receptor specifically: Across a few donors, approximately 5% of naive CD4, approximately 3.6% of naive CD8, around 2.5% of memory CD4, and approximately 0.4% of memory CD8 clonotypes were shared. Compared with non-shared clonotypes, clonotypes shared by all four sorted-subset donors had higher generation probabilities. Incomplete sequencing was indicated by rarefaction of sorted-subset datasets, despite the large sequencing depth. The small number of donors limited the genetic and exposure-history diversity represented. Sampling was restricted to blood, and TCR repertoires in tissue are likely to differ from TCR repertoires in blood. Pairwise subsampling indicated that sequencing depth was expected to affect the degree of clonotype sharing among donors. Larger estimated clonotype richness was generally found for naive subsets than for memory subsets.

As regards this clone: The antigen it binds to is not known. Base qualities are not recorded, but no much larger clone differs from it by a single base.

For the CD8 naive samples, CD45RO-negative cells were positively selected for CCR7, yielding a CD45RA+CCR7+ population from which TemRA cells were excluded. Healthy HIV-negative adults with no recently reported acute infections or vaccinations were included as donors. Every donor was a Caucasian adult residing in Nashville, Tennessee, USA. After blood collection by leukapheresis, PBMCs were isolated using Ficoll-Histopaque density gradient centrifugation and then cryopreserved in the vapor phase of liquid nitrogen. Analytical flow cytometry was used to check the purity and quantity of every magnetically sorted T cell population. Genomic DNA was isolated from each sorted fraction and quantified by UV absorbance on a Nanodrop 2000c. V lost 6 bases and J lost 6 bases; the stretch between them is 15 bases long. The germline V gene yields SQVTM for CDR1 and ANQGSEA for CDR2. The CDR3 runs 13 residues from the cysteine to the phenylalanine. Kept here is only the CDR3 DNA, which spans 39 bases and is read in frame from base 1.

Input material: naive CD8+ T cells sorted from blood. The cell subset or site label, as the study defines it: CD45RA+CCR7+. The receptor was derived from a man aged 25-45 years in good health. The V gene is TRBV29-1 and the J gene is TRBJ2-1; the D gene is unclear. The encoded CDR3 is CSVDQATFNEQFF. The DNA reads TGCAGCGTAGACCAGGCTACTTTCAATGAGCAGTTCTTC.